This paragraph covers one T cell receptor beta chain sequence. The data were obtained in a study of blood T cell repertoires in COVID-19. Study overall: The analysed material was cDNA or gDNA that came from T cells, B-cell-depleted T cells, or PBMCs.

Repertoires were generated with immunoSEQ multiplex PCR, while TCRdb's copy carries only in-frame clones and drops some. The sample shows approximately 250,000 clones, about 88% of them seen only once. The source material was peripheral blood. This sequence was found in a man aged 40-49 years with acute or convalescent COVID-19.

CDR3 nucleotides: TGCGCCAGCAGCACCCGGACTAGCGGGGGGAGCACCGGGGAGCTGTTTTTT. It is translated as CASSTRTSGGSTGELFF. The V gene is TRBV4-1, the J gene TRBJ2-2, with 14 bases aligning to TRBD2. The CDR3 contains 17 residues. Germline CDR1 and CDR2: MGHRA and YSYEKL. V was pared by 5 bases and J by 4 bases, with 6 bases of the junction left unmatched.